This section outlines one TCR beta chain sequence together with its context. Antigen specificity is unknown. Generated by immunoSEQ multiplex PCR, the TCRdb table keeps only in-frame clones and is missing some. This sample's table reports some 21,000 clones. The data originate from a study of T cells in women clearing cervical HPV infection. Study-level points and caveats: Repertoire richness, not evenness, was significantly elevated in CIN3+ cases versus controls.

Sequences were obtained from blood buffy coat. This sequence was found in a woman aged 18 to 75 with a cervical HPV16 infection that either progressed to CIN3+ or cleared (not recorded which).

The CDR3 loop is CASSPRTSGFTYEQYF. Partial CDR3 DNA: TGTGCCAGCAGCCCCCGGACTAGCGGGTTTACCTACGAG. The rearrangement joins TRBV13 to TRBJ2-7; TRBD2 matches at 11 bases. Read coverage stops 3 residues before the CDR3 terminus; the germline J gene supplies the remainder. With V trimmed by 5 bases and J by 2 bases, 8 bases remained unmatched. CDR1 and CDR2 from the germline V gene are PRHDT and FYEKMQ (reference sequence). The CDR3 runs to 16 residues.